Presented here are 19 T cell receptor beta chains from one specimen sequenced in a study of T cells in Graves' hyperthyroidism and ophthalmopathy. Amplification yielded TCR beta CDR3 regions, with RNA transcripts as the source. TCR CDR3 regions were first amplified by RT-PCR with HTBI primers. TCRdb used MiXCR to reprocess the multiplex PCR reads, holding one entry per CDR3 protein. The sample shows roughly 500,000 distinct CDR3 sequences, approximately 23% of them seen only once. Sample: blood. All receptors derive from a woman aged 70-85 years with Graves' ophthalmopathy.

The V call is TRBV7-2, the J call TRBJ2-3; D unresolved. Germline CDR1 and CDR2: SGHTA and FQGNSA. CDR3 size: 12 residues. V was trimmed by 5 bases and J by 5 bases, leaving 8 bases between them. As DNA, the CDR3 is TGTGCCAGCAGCCTGCAGCAAGATACGCAGTATTTT. Translated, it gives CASSLQQDTQYF.

This clonotype was seen repeatedly, ten times or more. V gene TRBV28 combines with J gene TRBJ1-1, with a weak D call TRBD1 (6 bases). Deletions cut 3 bases from V and 4 bases from J, with 9 bases between. The germline V gene has CDR1 MDHEN and CDR2 SYDVKM. There are 13 residues in the CDR3. The DNA for the CDR3 is TGTGCCAGCAGTTTTGAGGGGGGCACTGAAGCTTTCTTT. Protein: CASSFEGGTEAFF.

This rearrangement joins TRBV10-3 to TRBJ2-7, with 7 bases matching TRBD1. The ends lost 6 bases at V and 1 base at J; junction bases unmatched: 3. The CDR3 length is 13 residues. The germline V gene has CDR1 ENHRY and CDR2 SYGVKD. The chain's CDR3 is CAIRKQGSYEQYF. In nucleotides, the CDR3 is TGTGCCATCAGAAAACAGGGGTCCTACGAGCAGTACTTC.

This clonotype has a handful of counts. CDR3 protein: CASSLGGRGTDTQYF. DNA of the CDR3: TGTGCCAGCAGCTTAGGCGGGAGGGGGACAGATACGCAGTATTTT. The chain uses TRBV7-2 and TRBJ2-3; 9 positions agree with TRBD2. This CDR3 comprises 15 residues. CDR1 and CDR2 (germline): SGHTA, FQGNSA. V gave up 1 base and J gave up 3 bases; unmatched junction bases: 2.

This clonotype appeared many times. The V and J genes are TRBV12-3 or TRBV12-4 and TRBJ2-1, with 10 bases lining up with TRBD2. The CDR3 consists of 15 residues. V lost 2 bases, J lost 10 bases, and 8 bases stayed unmatched. Here the CDR3 DNA reads TGTGCCAGCAGTTTAAGTCTAGCGGGAGAGGGAGAGCAGTTCTTC. Translation gives CASSLSLAGEGEQFF.

This clonotype was picked up a small number of times. The CDR3 loop is CAISVDPTYEQYF. The CDR3 coding sequence is TGTGCCATCAGTGTAGATCCGACCTACGAGCAGTACTTC. The chain links TRBV10-3 to TRBJ2-7, with no clear D. V was shortened by 4 bases and J by 2 bases, with 9 bases between the two germline ends. Germline assignment: CDR1 ENHRY and CDR2 SYGVKD. The CDR3 runs to 13 residues.

Worth noting for this clonotype: A much larger clone sits a single nucleotide away, making a read error possible. This likely comes from a read error, as the CDR3 has no conserved phenylalanine or tryptophan at its end. V gene TRBV2 combines with J gene TRBJ2-5; TRBD2 aligns across 7 bases. The CDR3 contains 14 residues. V shed 8 bases, J shed 4 bases, and the junction held 10 bases outside the gene matches. CDR1 and CDR2 from the germline V gene are SNHLY and FYNNEI. The CDR3 reads CASGADPGGETQYL. CDR3 nucleotide sequence: TGTGCCAGCGGGGCCGATCCGGGAGGAGAGACCCAGTACCTC.

This clonotype was picked up a small number of times. A much larger clone sits a single nucleotide away, making a read error possible. CDR3 protein: CATSDRTASSTDTQYF. CDR3 DNA: TGTGCCACCAGTGATCGGACAGCTTCTAGCACAGATACGCAGTATTTT. This chain uses TRBV24-1 with TRBJ2-3, with D perhaps TRBD1 (6 bases). CDR1 is KGHDR, CDR2 SFDVKD, per germline. Deletions cut 3 bases from V and 0 bases from J, with 12 bases between. This CDR3 region has 16 residues.

In regard to this clonotype: Being one base from a much bigger clone, this may be a read error. V and J are TRBV6-1 and TRBJ1-5; 7 bases are shared with TRBD1. The CDR3 is 16 amino acids. Per the germline V gene, CDR1 is MNHNS and CDR2 is SASEGT. Unmatched junction bases numbered 9, after V lost 3 bases and J lost 4 bases. CDR3 sequence: CASSDTGVVWNQPQHF. In nucleotides, the CDR3 is TGTGCCAGCAGTGATACAGGGGTGGTTTGGAATCAGCCCCAGCATTTT.

The rearrangement joins TRBV20-1 to TRBJ2-2, with D possibly matching TRBD2 (5 bases). Between the trimmed V and J ends, which lost 3 bases and 1 base, there was a span of 9 bases. CDR1 and CDR2 (germline): DFQATT, SNEGSKA (reference sequence). CDR3 size: 14 residues. Here the CDR3 DNA reads TGCAGTGCTAGGGAGGCCGGGAACACCGGGGAGCTGTTTTTT. Residues: CSAREAGNTGELFF.

The chain employs TRBV7-2 and TRBJ2-4, with TRBD1 matching 8 bases. The CDR3 length is 18 residues. Germline-derived CDR1 and CDR2 are SGHTA and FQGNSA. The J segment lost 1 base and the V segment lost 4 bases, leaving 12 bases of the junction unmatched. CDR3 residues: CASSSSDRGNSAKNIQYF. CDR3 in DNA: TGTGCCAGCAGCTCGTCCGACAGGGGCAATTCCGCCAAAAACATTCAGTACTTC.

This clonotype has only a few counts. The chain couples TRBV12-3 or TRBV12-4 to TRBJ2-1, with D possibly TRBD2 on 6 matching bases. Deletions cut 4 bases from V and 5 bases from J, with 12 bases between. This CDR3 comprises 14 residues. Here the CDR3 reads CASSWGLTHNEQFF. The CDR3 DNA sequence: TGTGCCAGCAGTTGGGGACTGACCCACAATGAGCAGTTCTTC.

This chain joins TRBV24-1 and TRBJ2-5; 13 bases match TRBD2. The CDR3 contains 19 residues. Germline CDR1 reads KGHDR; CDR2 reads SFDVKD. V lost 2 bases and J lost 4; bases outside the gene matches: 12. As DNA, the CDR3 is TGTGCCACCAGTGATTCCTCAAGGACTAGCGGGAGATATAGAGAGACCCAGTACTTC. Translating it yields CATSDSSRTSGRYRETQYF.

This clonotype was counted ten times or more. CDR3 protein: CASSFIKNIQYF. CDR3 coding DNA: TGTGCCAGCAGTTTCATCAAAAACATTCAGTACTTC. J is TRBJ2-4 and V is TRBV27; D is uncertain. The germline gives CDR1 MNHEY, CDR2 SMNVEV (reference sequence). The CDR3 extends over 12 amino acids. Trimming shortened V by 3 bases and J by 3 bases, and 3 bases separated the two germline ends.

This clonotype was detected many times. V gene TRBV7-9 combines with J gene TRBJ1-1; 8 bases line up with TRBD1. CDR1 and CDR2 (germline): SEHNR, FQNEAQ (reference sequence). CDR3 length: 15 residues. V trimming: 6 bases; J trimming: 1 base; junction bases outside the gene matches: 7. The CDR3 spells CASSLRDRPNTEAFF. In DNA, the CDR3 is TGTGCCAGCAGTCTCCGGGACAGGCCGAACACTGAAGCTTTCTTT.

J is TRBJ2-5 and V is TRBV5-1; D may be TRBD1 (6 bases). Germline CDR1 reads SGHRS; CDR2 reads YFSETQ. Trimming took off 0 bases at V and 1 base at J, with 7 bases between the two ends. CDR3 length equals 14 residues. The CDR3 DNA sequence: TGCGCCAGCAGCTTGGCCAGGGGCCAAGAGACCCAGTACTTC. Its translation: CASSLARGQETQYF.

The chain combines TRBV13 with TRBJ2-3; no definite D call. The CDR3 length is 13 residues. The V gene lost 5 bases and the J gene lost 2 bases, with 8 bases spanning the gap. CDR1 is PRHDT, CDR2 FYEKMQ, per germline (reference sequence). The CDR3 here is CASSRIITDTQYF. CDR3 DNA sequence: TGTGCCAGCAGCCGTATAATCACAGATACGCAGTATTTT.

Here the CDR3 reads CASTPGPSTDTQYF. The DNA of the CDR3 is TGTGCCAGCACTCCAGGACCAAGCACAGATACGCAGTATTTT. The chain has TRBV9 and TRBJ2-3; no definite D call. Deletions cut 6 bases from V and 0 bases from J, with 11 bases between. The CDR3 has 14 amino acids. CDR1 is SGDLS and CDR2 is YYNGEE in the germline V gene. The full variable domain, rest sourced from reference TRBV9 and TRBJ2-3, is DSGVTQTPKHLITATGQRVTLRCSPRSGDLSVYWYQQSLDQGLQFLIQYYNGEERAKGNILERFSAQQFPDLHSELNLSSLELGDSALYFCASTPGPSTDTQYFGPGTRLTVL.

This clonotype was found a few times. This chain's CDR3 is CASGGRSSGNTIYF. The CDR3 DNA follows: TGTGCCAGCGGGGGACGGAGCTCTGGAAACACCATATATTTT. This sequence joins TRBV2 and TRBJ1-3; D possibly corresponds to TRBD1 (5 bases). The V gene lost 8 bases and the J gene lost 0 bases, with 11 bases spanning the gap. CDR3 length: 14 amino acids. CDR1 SNHLY and CDR2 FYNNEI come from the germline V gene.